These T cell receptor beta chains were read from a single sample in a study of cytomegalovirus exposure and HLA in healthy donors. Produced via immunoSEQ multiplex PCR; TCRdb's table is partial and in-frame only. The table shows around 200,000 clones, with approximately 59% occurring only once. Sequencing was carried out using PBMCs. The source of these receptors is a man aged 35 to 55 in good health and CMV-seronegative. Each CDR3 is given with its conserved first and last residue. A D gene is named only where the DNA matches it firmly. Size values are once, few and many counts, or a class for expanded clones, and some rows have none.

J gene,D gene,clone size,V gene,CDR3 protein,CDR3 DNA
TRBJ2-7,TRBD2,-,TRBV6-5,CASSGGGNSYEQYF,TGTGCCAGCAGCGGCGGGGGAAACTCCTACGAGCAGTACTTC
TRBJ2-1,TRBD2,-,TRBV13,CASSPRGLAGQEQFF,TGTGCCAGCAGCCCCCGGGGACTAGCGGGACAAGAGCAGTTCTTC
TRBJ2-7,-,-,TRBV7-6,CASSLDGGAYEQYF,TGTGCCAGCAGCTTAGACGGGGGTGCCTACGAGCAGTACTTC
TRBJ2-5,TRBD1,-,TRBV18,CASSPAGQGLKTQYF,TGTGCCAGCTCACCCGCGGGACAGGGATTGAAGACCCAGTACTTC
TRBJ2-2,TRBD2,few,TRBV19,CASNSGGRTGELFF,TGTGCCAGTAATAGCGGGGGGAGAACCGGGGAGCTGTTTTTT
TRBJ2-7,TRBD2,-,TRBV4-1,CASSQNGLAGDYEQYF,TGCGCCAGCAGCCAAAACGGACTAGCGGGGGACTACGAGCAGTACTTC
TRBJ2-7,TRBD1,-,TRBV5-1,CASSSTGQVLYEQYF,TGCGCCAGCAGCTCTACCGGACAGGTCTTATACGAGCAGTACTTC
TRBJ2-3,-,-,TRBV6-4,CASSLDGDSGPTDTQYF,TGTGCCAGCAGTCTTGACGGCGATAGCGGTCCCACAGATACGCAGTATTTT
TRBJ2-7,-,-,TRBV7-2,CASSLVGTAGEQYF,TGTGCCAGCAGCTTAGTCGGGACTGCAGGGGAGCAGTACTTC
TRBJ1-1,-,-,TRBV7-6,CASSVERNTEAFF,TGTGCCAGCAGCGTCGAGCGGAACACTGAAGCTTTCTTT
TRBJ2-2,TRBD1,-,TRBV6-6,CASTRDRNTGELFF,TGTGCCAGCACTCGGGACAGGAACACCGGGGAGCTGTTTTTT
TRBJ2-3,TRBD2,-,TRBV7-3,CASSLATSGSGRGTDTQYF,TGTGCCAGCAGCTTAGCAACTAGCGGGAGTGGGAGGGGAACAGATACGCAGTATTTT
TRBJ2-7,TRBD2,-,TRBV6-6,CASSVGTSVYEQYF,TGTGCCAGCAGCGTCGGGACTAGTGTCTACGAGCAGTACTTC
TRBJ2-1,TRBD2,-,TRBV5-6,CASSLDLAGVSYNEQFF,TGTGCCAGCAGCTTGGACCTAGCGGGAGTCTCCTACAATGAGCAGTTCTTC
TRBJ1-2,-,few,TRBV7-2,CASSLRQGGGYTF,TGTGCCAGCAGCTTACGGCAGGGAGGTGGCTACACCTTC
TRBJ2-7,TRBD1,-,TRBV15,CATSTGTGYEQYF,TGTGCCACCAGCACTGGGACAGGCTACGAGCAGTACTTC
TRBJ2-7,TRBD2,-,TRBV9,CASSPRLAVSYEQYF,TGTGCCAGCAGCCCCAGACTAGCGGTCTCCTACGAGCAGTACTTC
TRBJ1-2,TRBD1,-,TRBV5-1,CASSARTGGGYGYTF,TGCGCCAGCAGCGCGCGGACAGGGGGTGGCTATGGCTACACCTTC
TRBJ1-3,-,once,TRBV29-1,CSVEDEHRGNTIYF,TGCAGCGTTGAAGACGAGCACCGTGGAAACACCATATATTTT
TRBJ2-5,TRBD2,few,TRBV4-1,CASSRLLAGETQYF,TGCGCCAGCAGCCGTCTTTTAGCGGGAGAGACCCAGTACTTC
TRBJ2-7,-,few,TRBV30,CAWSVTSYEQYF,TGTGCCTGGAGTGTTACTAGCTACGAGCAGTACTTC
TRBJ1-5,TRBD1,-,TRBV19,CASSITGQGAPEGPQHF,TGTGCCAGTAGTATAACGGGACAGGGGGCTCCGGAAGGGCCCCAGCATTTT
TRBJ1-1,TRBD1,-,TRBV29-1,CSVDRGRTEAFF,TGCAGCGTTGACAGGGGGCGGACTGAAGCTTTCTTT
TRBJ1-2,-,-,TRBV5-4,CASRPGEGYGYTF,TGTGCCAGCAGACCGGGGGAAGGCTATGGCTACACCTTC
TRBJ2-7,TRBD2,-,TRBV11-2,CASSLPGLAGGSYEQYF,TGTGCCAGCAGCTTACCGGGACTAGCGGGAGGGTCCTACGAGCAGTACTTC
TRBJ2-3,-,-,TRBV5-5,CASSLGSGTDTQYF,TGTGCCAGCAGCTTGGGGAGCGGCACAGATACGCAGTATTTT
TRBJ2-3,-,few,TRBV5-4,CASSLGTHRVADTQYF,TGTGCCAGCAGCTTGGGGACCCACAGGGTTGCAGATACGCAGTATTTT
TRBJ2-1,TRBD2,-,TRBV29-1,CSGHRTSGGLAYNEQFF,TGCAGCGGCCATAGGACTAGCGGGGGGTTAGCCTACAATGAGCAGTTCTTC
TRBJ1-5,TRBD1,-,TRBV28,CASSLTSYRGMVQPQHF,TGTGCCAGCAGTTTGACGTCGTACAGGGGAATGGTTCAGCCCCAGCATTTT
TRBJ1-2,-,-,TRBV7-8,CASSSPVLANYGYTF,TGTGCCAGCAGCTCACCGGTACTAGCTAACTATGGCTACACCTTC
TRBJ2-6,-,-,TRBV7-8,CASSQNIKSSGANVLTF,TGTGCCAGCAGCCAAAATATAAAGAGCTCTGGGGCCAACGTCCTGACTTTC
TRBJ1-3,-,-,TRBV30,CAWSVRGSRSGNTIYF,TGTGCCTGGAGTGTCAGAGGTTCGAGGTCTGGAAACACCATATATTTT
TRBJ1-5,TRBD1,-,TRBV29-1,CSVGQLDQPQHF,TGCAGCGTGGGACAGTTGGATCAGCCCCAGCATTTT
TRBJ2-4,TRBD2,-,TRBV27,CASSPRGGARLRPNIQYF,TGTGCCAGCAGTCCACGCGGGGGGGCGCGTCTCCGTCCAAACATTCAGTACTTC
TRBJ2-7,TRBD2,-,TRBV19,CASSQQRTSGEVNYEQYF,TGTGCCAGTAGTCAACAACGGACTAGCGGGGAGGTAAATTACGAGCAGTACTTC
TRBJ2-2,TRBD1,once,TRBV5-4,CASSLPRGQSGELFF,TGTGCCAGCAGTCTACCCAGGGGGCAAAGCGGGGAGCTGTTTTTT
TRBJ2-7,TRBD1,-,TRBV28,CASTMGQVYEQYF,TGTGCCAGCACCATGGGACAGGTCTACGAGCAGTACTTC
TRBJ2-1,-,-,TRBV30,CAWERVNSYNEQFF,TGTGCCTGGGAGAGAGTTAACTCCTACAATGAGCAGTTCTTC
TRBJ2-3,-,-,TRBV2,CASRGLLWDTDTQYF,TGTGCCAGCCGGGGTTTGTTGTGGGACACAGATACGCAGTATTTT
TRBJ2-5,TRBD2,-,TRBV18,CASSPSGGGIEEQYF,TGTGCCAGCTCACCCTCGGGAGGGGGAATCGAAGAGCAGTACTTC
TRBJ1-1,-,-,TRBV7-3,CASSLNRNTEAFF,TGTGCCAGCAGCCTTAACAGAAACACTGAAGCTTTCTTT
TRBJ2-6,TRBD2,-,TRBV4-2,CASSPPGLAGGVQPGANVLTF,TGTGCCAGCAGCCCCCCGGGACTAGCGGGAGGGGTTCAGCCTGGGGCCAACGTCCTGACTTTC
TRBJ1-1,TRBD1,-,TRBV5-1,CASSLDGRGDTEAFF,TGCGCCAGCAGCTTGGACGGCAGGGGGGACACTGAAGCTTTCTTT
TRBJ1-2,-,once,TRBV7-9,CSSRIIQGDYGYTF,TGTTCCAGCAGGATCATACAGGGAGACTATGGCTACACCTTC
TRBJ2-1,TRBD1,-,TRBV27,CASSLAGQAYNEQFF,TGTGCCAGCAGTTTAGCGGGACAGGCCTACAATGAGCAGTTCTTC
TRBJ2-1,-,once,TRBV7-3,CASSWPGYNEQFF,TGTGCCAGCAGCTGGCCGGGCTACAATGAGCAGTTCTTC
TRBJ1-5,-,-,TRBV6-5,CASGGSNQPQHF,TGTGCCAGCGGCGGTTCCAATCAGCCCCAGCATTTT
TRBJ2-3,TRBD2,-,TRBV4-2,CASSQDSAGGREGYF,TGTGCCAGCAGCCAAGATTCGGCGGGGGGGCGGGAGGGGTATTTT
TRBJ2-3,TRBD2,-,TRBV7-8,CASSHLGSLAALADTQYF,TGTGCCAGCAGCCACCTGGGCTCCCTAGCGGCCCTGGCGGATACGCAGTATTTT
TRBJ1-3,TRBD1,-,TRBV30,CAWSLRDRGGNTIYF,TGTGCCTGGAGTCTCCGGGACAGGGGAGGAAACACCATATATTTT
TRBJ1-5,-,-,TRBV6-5,CASRGGRDQPQHF,TGTGCCAGCAGGGGGGGTAGGGATCAGCCCCAGCATTTT
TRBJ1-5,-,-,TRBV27,CASSFNSNQPQHF,TGTGCCAGCAGTTTTAATAGCAATCAGCCCCAGCATTTT
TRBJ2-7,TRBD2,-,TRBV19,CASSTPGLAGGENEQYF,TGTGCCAGTAGTACACCGGGACTAGCGGGAGGCGAGAACGAGCAGTACTTC
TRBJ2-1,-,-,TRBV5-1,CASSSIGQVNNEQFF,TGCGCCAGCAGCTCAATTGGACAAGTAAACAATGAGCAGTTCTTC
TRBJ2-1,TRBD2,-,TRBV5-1,CASSLMSSGRVNEQFF,TGCGCCAGCAGCTTGATGTCTAGCGGGAGGGTCAATGAGCAGTTCTTC
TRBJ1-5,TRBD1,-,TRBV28,CASSHPTGGGSQPQHF,TGTGCCAGCAGTCACCCGACAGGGGGCGGAAGTCAGCCCCAGCATTTT
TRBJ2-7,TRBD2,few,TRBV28,CASSLTGLGEQYF,TGTGCCAGCAGTTTAACAGGACTAGGCGAGCAGTACTTC